The T cell receptor beta chain described here comes from a study of blood T cell repertoires in COVID-19. Per germline, CDR1 SNHLY and CDR2 FYNNEI. CDR3 size: 16 residues. V lost 5 bases and J lost 0; bases outside the gene matches: 6. Per the original methods: Amplified reference gene primers provided the basis for estimating nucleated cell counts. Profiling relied on immunoSEQ multiplex PCR, and the TCRdb table lists in-frame clones only, not all of them. D and trimming come from the DNA, and the V and J calls and clone size come from that table. This sample has some 120,000 clones; 75% to 85% occur once, and the top ten carry 3.8%.

The TCR comes from a woman in her fifties or sixties with acute or convalescent COVID-19. Sequencing was done on a sample of peripheral blood. The chain has TRBV2 and TRBJ2-1; 8 bases map to TRBD2. The CDR3 sequence: CASSPQAGASYNEQFF. The CDR3 DNA follows: TGTGCCAGCAGTCCGCAAGCGGGGGCCTCCTACAATGAGCAGTTCTTC.